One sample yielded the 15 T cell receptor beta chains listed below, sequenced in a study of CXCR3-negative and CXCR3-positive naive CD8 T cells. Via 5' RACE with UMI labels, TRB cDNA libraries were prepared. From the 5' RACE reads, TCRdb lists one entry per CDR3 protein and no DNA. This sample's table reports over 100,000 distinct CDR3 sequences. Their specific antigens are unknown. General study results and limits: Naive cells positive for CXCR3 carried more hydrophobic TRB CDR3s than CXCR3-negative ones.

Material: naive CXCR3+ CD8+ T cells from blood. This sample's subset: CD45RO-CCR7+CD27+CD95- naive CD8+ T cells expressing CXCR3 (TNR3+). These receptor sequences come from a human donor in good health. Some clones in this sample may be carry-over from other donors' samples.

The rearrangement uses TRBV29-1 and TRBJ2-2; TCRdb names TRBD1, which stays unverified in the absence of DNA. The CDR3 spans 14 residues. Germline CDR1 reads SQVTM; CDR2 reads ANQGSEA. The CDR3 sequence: CSVVKGQGFGELFF.

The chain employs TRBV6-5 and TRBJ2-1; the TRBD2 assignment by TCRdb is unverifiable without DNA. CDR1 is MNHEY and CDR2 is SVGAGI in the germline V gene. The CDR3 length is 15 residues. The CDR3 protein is CASSYRAGGGNEQFF.

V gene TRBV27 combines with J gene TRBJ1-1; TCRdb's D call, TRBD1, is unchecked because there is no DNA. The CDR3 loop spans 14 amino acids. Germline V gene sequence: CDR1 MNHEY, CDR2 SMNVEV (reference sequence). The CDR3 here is CASSLTGGVTEAFF.

CDR3 in amino acids: CASSLSGLNTEAFF. This sequence joins TRBV5-4 and TRBJ1-1; TCRdb proposes TRBD1, but this gene call is untestable without DNA. This CDR3 contains 14 residues. The V gene's germline CDR1 is SGHNT and CDR2 YYREEE (reference sequence).

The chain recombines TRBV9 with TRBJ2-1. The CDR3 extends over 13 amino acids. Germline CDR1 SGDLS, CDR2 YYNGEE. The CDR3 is CASSERGYNEQFF.

The CDR3 loop reads CASSYSPYEQYF. The J gene is TRBJ2-7, the V gene TRBV6-2 or TRBV6-3. Germline lookup yields CDR1 MNHEY and CDR2 SVGEGT. The CDR3 runs 12 residues.

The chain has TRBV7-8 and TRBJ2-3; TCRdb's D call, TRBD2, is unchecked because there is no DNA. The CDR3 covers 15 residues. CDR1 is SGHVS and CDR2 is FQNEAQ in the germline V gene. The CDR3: CASSFLSGSTDTQYF.

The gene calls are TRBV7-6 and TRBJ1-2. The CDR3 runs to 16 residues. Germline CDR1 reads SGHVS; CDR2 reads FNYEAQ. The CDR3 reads CASSLNIGVTNYGYTF.

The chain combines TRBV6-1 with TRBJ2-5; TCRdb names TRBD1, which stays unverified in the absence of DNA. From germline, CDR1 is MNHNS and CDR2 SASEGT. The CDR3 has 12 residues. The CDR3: CASRGAGETQYF.

The CDR3 loop reads CASSQLTSGRLPYEQYF. The J gene is TRBJ2-7, the V gene TRBV14; TCRdb names TRBD2, which stays unverified in the absence of DNA. This CDR3 is 17 amino acids long. Germline loops: CDR1 SGHDN, CDR2 FVKESK.

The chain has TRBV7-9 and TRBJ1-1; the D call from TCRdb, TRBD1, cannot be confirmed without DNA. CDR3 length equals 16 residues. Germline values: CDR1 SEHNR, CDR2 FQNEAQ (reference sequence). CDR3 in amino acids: CASSLGPGQPNTEAFF.

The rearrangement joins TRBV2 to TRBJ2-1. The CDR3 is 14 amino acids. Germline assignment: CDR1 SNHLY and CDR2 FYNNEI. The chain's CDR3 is CASSEFLPFNEQFF.

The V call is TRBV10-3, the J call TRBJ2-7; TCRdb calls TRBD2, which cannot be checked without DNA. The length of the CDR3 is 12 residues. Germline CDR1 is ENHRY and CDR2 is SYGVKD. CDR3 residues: CAISAGGSEQYF.

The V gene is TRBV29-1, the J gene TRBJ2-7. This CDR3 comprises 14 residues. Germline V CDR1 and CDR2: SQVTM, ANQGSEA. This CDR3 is CSVEDRTDSYEQYF.

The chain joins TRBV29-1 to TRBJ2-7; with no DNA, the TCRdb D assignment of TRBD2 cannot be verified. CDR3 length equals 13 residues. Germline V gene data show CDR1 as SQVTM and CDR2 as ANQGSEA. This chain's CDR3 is CSVTTSAYYEQYF.